The clone carrying this TCR beta chain was counted at least ten times. The antigen remains undetermined. This beta chain was picked up by a library intended for alpha chains and is off target, so its count carries little meaning. The CDR3 is made up of 13 amino acids. The germline V and J ends were trimmed by 4 bases and 0 bases, with 9 bases remaining between them. CDR1 and CDR2 from the germline V gene are SQVTM and ANQGSEA. Stated time point: sample taken at primary tumor resection. This record comes from a study of spatial heterogeneity in lung cancer. A single record per CDR3 protein comes from TCRdb applying MiXCR to the 5' RACE reads. The table lists roughly 16,000 distinct CDR3 sequences, 6.5% to 8.5% of them singletons. Study-level points and caveats: Mutation counts in tumors were tracked by counts of expanded intratumoral alpha and beta TCRs.

This rearrangement joins TRBV29-1 to TRBJ1-1; D is ambiguous. This TCR was recovered from a female donor with early-stage non-small cell lung cancer. Specimen: lung tumor tissue, collected at surgery. DNA of the CDR3: TGCAGCGTTGCCGGGAGACTGAACACTGAAGCTTTCTTT. It yields the protein CSVAGRLNTEAFF.